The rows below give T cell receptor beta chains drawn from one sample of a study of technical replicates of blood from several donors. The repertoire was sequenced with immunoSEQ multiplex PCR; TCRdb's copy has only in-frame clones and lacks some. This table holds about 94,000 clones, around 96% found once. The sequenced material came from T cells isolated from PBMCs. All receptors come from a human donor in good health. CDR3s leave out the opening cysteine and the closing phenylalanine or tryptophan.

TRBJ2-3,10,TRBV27,ASSFRPDTQY
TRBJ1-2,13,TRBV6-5,ASSYNDRTGPGYT
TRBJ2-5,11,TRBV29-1,SVEGTKQETQY
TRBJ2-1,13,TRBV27,ASSLFPGKFNEQF
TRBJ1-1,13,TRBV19,ASTDTGGMDTEAF
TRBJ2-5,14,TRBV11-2,ASSLGGLAGARDQY
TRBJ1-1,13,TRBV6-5,ASSSSRTGDTEAF
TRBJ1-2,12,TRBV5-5,ASTWGGPTAGYT
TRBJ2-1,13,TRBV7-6,ASSLDFSGGGEQF
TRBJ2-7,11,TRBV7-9,ASSLGAYYEQY
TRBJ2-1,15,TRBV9,ASSPAGPTSANNEQF
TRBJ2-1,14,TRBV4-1,ASSQYTGTSLNEQF